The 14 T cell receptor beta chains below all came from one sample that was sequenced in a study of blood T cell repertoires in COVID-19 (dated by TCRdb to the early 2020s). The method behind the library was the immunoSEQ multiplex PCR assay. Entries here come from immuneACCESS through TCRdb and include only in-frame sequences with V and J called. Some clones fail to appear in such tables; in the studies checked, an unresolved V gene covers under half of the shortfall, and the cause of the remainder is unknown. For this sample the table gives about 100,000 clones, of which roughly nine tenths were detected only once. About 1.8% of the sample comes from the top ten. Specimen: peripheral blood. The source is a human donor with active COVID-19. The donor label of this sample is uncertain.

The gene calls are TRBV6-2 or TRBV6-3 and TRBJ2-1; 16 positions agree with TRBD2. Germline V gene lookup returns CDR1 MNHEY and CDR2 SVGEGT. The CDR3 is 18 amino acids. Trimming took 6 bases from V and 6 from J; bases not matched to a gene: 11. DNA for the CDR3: TGTGCCAGCAGCTCCGGGACTAGCGGGGGGGCCTTCCTCAATGAGCAGTTCTTC. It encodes CASSSGTSGGAFLNEQFF.

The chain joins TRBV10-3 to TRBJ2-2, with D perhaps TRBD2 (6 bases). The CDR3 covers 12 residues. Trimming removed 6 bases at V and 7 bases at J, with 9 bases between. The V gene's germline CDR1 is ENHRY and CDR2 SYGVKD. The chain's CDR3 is CAISRGSGELFF. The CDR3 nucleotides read TGTGCCATCAGCCGGGGGAGCGGGGAGCTGTTTTTT.

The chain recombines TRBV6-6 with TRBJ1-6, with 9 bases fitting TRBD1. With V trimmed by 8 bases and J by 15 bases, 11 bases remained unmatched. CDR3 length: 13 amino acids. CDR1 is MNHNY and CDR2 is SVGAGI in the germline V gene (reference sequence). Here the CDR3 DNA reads TGTGCCAGCGAACGGAACAGGGGGCAGATCCTCCACTTT. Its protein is CASERNRGQILHF.

The CDR3 sequence: CASSAPREEKLFF. The CDR3 coding sequence is TGTGCCAGCAGCGCCCCTCGGGAGGAAAAACTGTTTTTT. The chain recombines TRBV9 with TRBJ1-4; D is unclear. The CDR3 is 13 residues long. Looked up from germline, CDR1 is SGDLS and CDR2 is YYNGEE. The V and J ends lost 3 bases and 8 bases respectively, with 11 bases between them.

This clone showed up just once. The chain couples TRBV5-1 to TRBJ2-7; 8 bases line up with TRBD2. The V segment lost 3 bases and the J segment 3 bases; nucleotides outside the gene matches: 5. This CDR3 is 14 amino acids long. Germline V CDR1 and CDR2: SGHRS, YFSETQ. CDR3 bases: TGCGCCAGCAGCTGGAGCGGGGGTTTCTACGAGCAGTACTTC. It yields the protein CASSWSGGFYEQYF.

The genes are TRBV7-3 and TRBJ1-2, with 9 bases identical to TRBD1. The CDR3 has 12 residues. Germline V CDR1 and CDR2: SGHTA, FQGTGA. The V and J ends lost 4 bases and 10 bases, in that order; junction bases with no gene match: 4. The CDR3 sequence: CASSSGTGYYTF. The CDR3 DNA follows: TGTGCCAGCAGCTCCGGGACAGGGTACTACACCTTC.

The CDR3 region has the DNA TGTGCCAGCAGTTTCCTACAGGGGGCGGGGATCGGCACTGAAGCTTTCTTT. Its translation: CASSFLQGAGIGTEAFF. This chain uses TRBV28 with TRBJ1-1; 9 nucleotides align to TRBD1. The junction had 12 bases not matched to a gene; V was cut back by 3 bases and J by 4 bases. Per germline, CDR1 MDHEN and CDR2 SYDVKM. This CDR3 is 17 amino acids long.

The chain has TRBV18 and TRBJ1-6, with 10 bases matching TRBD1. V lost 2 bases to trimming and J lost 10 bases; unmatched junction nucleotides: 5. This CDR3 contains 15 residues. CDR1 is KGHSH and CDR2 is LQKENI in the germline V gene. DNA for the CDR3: TGTGCCAGCTCACCAACCGGGACAGGGGAGTCACCCCTCCACTTT. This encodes CASSPTGTGESPLHF.

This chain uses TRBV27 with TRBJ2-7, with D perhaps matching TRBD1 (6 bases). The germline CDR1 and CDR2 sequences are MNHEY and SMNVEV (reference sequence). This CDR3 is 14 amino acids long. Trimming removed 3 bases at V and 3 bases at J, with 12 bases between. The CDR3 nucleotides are TGTGCCAGCAGTTTGACCGGACAGAGCTACGAGCAGTACTTC. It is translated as CASSLTGQSYEQYF.

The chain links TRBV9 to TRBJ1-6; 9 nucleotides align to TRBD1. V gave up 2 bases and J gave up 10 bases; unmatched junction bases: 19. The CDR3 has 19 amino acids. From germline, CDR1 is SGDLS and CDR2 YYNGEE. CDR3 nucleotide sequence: TGTGCCAGCAGCGTTATCAAGGACAGGGGTAAGAGCTTTCGGTCACCCCTCCACTTT. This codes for CASSVIKDRGKSFRSPLHF.

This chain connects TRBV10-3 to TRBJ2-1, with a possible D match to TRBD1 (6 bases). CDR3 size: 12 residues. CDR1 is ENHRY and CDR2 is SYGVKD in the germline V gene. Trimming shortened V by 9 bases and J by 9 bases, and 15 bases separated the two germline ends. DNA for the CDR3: TGTGCCATTAGACAACAGGGATCTGAGCAGTTCTTC. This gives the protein CAIRQQGSEQFF.

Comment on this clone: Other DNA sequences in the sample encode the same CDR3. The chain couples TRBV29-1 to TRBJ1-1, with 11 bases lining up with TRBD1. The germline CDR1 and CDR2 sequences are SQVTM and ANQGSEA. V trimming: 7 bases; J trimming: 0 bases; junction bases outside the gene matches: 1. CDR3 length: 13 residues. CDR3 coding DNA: TGCAGCGGGGACAGGGGGATGAACACTGAAGCTTTCTTT. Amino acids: CSGDRGMNTEAFF.

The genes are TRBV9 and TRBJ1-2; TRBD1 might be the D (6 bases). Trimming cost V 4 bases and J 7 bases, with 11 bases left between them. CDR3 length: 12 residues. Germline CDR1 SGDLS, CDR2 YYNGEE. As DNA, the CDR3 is TGTGCCAGCAGCACAGGACAGTTTGGCTACACCTTC. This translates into CASSTGQFGYTF.

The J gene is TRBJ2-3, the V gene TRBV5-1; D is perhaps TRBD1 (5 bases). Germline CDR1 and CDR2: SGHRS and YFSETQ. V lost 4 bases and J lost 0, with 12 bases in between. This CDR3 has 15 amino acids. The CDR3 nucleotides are TGCGCCAGCAGCCGACCCGACAGCAGCACAGATACGCAGTATTTT. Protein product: CASSRPDSSTDTQYF.